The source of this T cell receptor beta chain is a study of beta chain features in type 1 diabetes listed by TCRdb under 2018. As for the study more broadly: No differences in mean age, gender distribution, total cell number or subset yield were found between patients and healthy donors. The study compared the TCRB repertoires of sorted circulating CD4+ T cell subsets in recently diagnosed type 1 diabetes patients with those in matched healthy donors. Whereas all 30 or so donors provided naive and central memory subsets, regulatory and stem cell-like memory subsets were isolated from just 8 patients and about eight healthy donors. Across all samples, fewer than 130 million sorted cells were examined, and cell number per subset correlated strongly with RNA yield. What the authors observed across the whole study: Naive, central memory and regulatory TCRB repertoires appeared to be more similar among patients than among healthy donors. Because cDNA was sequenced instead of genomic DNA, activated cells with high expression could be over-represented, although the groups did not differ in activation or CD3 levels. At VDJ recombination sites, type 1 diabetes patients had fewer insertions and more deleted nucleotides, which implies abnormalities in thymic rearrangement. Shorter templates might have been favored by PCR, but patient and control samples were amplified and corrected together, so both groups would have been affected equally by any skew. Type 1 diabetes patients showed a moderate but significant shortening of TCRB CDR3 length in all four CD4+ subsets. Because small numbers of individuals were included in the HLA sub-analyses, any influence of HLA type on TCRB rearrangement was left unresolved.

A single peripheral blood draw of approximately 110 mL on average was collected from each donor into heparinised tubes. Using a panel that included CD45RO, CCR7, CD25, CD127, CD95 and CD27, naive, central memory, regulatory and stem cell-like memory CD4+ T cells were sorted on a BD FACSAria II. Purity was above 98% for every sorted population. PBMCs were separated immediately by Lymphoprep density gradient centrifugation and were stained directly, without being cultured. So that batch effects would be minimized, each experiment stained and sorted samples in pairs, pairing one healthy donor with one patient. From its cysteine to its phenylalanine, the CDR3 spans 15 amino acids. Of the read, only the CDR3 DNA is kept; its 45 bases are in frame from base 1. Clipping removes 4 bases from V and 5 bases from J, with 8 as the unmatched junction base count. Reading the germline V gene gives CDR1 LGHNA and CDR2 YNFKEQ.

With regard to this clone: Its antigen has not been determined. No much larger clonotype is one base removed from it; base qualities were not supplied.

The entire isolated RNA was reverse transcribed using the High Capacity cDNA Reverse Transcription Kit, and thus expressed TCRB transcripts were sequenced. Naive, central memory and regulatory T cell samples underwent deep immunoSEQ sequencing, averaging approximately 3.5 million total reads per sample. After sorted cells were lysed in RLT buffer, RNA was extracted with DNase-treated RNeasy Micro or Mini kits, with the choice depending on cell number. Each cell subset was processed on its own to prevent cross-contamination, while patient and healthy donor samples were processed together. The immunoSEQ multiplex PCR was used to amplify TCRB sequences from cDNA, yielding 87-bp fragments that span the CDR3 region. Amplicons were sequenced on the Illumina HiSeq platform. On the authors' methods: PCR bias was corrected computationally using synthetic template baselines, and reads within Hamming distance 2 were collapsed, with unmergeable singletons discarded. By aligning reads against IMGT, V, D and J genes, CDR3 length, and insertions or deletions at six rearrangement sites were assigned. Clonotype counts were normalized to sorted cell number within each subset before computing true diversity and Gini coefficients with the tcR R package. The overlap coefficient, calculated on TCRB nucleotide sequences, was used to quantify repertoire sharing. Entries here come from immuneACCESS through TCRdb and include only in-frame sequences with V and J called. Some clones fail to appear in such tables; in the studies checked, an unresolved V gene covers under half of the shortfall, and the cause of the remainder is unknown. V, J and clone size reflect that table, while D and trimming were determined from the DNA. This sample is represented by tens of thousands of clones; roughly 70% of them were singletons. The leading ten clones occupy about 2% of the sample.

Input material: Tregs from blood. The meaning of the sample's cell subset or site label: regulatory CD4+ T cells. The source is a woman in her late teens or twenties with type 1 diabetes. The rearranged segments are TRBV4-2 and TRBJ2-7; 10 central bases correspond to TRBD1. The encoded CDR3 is CASSLGVTGGHEQYF. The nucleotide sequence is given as TGTGCCAGCAGCCTTGGAGTGACAGGGGGCCACGAGCAGTACTTC.